The 32 T cell receptor beta chains below all came from one sample that was sequenced in a study of T cells in narcolepsy. Libraries were prepared by immunoSEQ multiplex PCR; TCRdb keeps only in-frame clonotypes and omits some of them. This sample has under 40,000 clones, with 83% found just once. The sample taken for sequencing was memory (CD45RA-) CD4+ T cells from blood. These receptor sequences come from a human donor in good health.

This clone showed up just a few times. The CDR3: CASSPLGEKLFF. CDR3 bases: TGTGCCAGCAGCCCCTTAGGTGAAAAACTGTTTTTT. The chain employs TRBV5-5 and TRBJ1-4; D remains ambiguous. V lost 4 bases and J lost 7, with 8 bases in between. Germline V gene data show CDR1 as SGHKS and CDR2 as YYEKEE (reference sequence). This CDR3 region has 12 residues.

The chain uses TRBV11-2 and TRBJ2-5; 7 nucleotides line up with TRBD2. This CDR3 has 15 residues. Trimming removed 1 base from V and 0 bases from J; junction bases left unmatched: 2. CDR1 is SGHAT, CDR2 FQNNGV, per germline. The CDR3 nucleotides read TGTGCCAGCAGCTTAGCGGGGGGATACCAAGAGACCCAGTACTTC. This encodes CASSLAGGYQETQYF.

V and J are TRBV5-4 and TRBJ2-2; 9 bases are shared with TRBD1. Per germline, CDR1 SGHNT and CDR2 YYREEE (reference sequence). This CDR3 has 15 residues. V was clipped by 4 bases and J by 6 bases; unmatched bases: 7. CDR3 coding DNA: TGTGCCAGCAGCGTCCGGGACAGGGCCCCCGGGGAGCTGTTTTTT. Translation gives CASSVRDRAPGELFF.

The chain carries TRBV6-5 and TRBJ1-6, with unresolved D. This CDR3 is 14 amino acids long. Trimming pared 5 bases from V and 2 bases from J, leaving 7 bases between. Germline lookup yields CDR1 MNHEY and CDR2 SVGAGI. The CDR3 sequence: CASSMTPYNSPLHF. The CDR3, as DNA: TGTGCCAGCAGTATGACACCCTATAATTCACCCCTCCACTTT.

The chain carries TRBV5-6 and TRBJ1-3; tentative D call: TRBD1 (5 bases). The CDR3 length is 13 residues. Germline V gives CDR1 SGHDT, CDR2 YYEEEE. V was trimmed by 4 bases and J by 2 bases, leaving 7 bases between them. This chain's CDR3 is CASSQGPGNTIYF. The CDR3 DNA follows: TGTGCCAGCAGCCAGGGTCCTGGAAACACCATATATTTT.

CDR3 coding DNA: TGTGCCAGCAGTCACAGGGGGCAGACTGGCTACACCTTC. Its protein is CASSHRGQTGYTF. This sequence joins TRBV14 and TRBJ1-2; 9 bases match TRBD1. The CDR3 is made up of 13 amino acids. Germline-derived CDR1 and CDR2 are SGHDN and FVKESK. The J segment lost 7 bases and the V segment lost 6 bases, leaving 6 bases of the junction unmatched.

This clone was counted only a few times. The CDR3: CASSPRAGNTIYF. In DNA, the CDR3 is TGTGCCAGCAGTCCTCGGGCTGGAAACACCATATATTTT. This sequence joins TRBV5-6 and TRBJ1-3; D not certain. Per germline, CDR1 SGHDT and CDR2 YYEEEE. Trimming pared 5 bases from V and 2 bases from J, leaving 8 bases between. The CDR3 is 13 amino acids.

The chain employs TRBV27 and TRBJ2-7; 11 bases are shared with TRBD1. The CDR3 is 15 amino acids. V trimming: 5 bases; J trimming: 4 bases; junction bases outside the gene matches: 7. Germline CDR1 MNHEY, CDR2 SMNVEV (reference sequence). CDR3 residues: CASSPYGTGGYEQYV. CDR3 coding DNA: TGTGCCAGCAGTCCGTACGGGACAGGGGGTTACGAGCAGTACGTC.

This clone was counted between two and nine times. Other DNA sequences from this sample encode an identical CDR3 as well. The gene calls are TRBV6-6 and TRBJ1-4, with no clear D. CDR3 length: 13 residues. V was cut by 2 bases and J by 5 bases, with 6 bases left in between. Germline V CDR1 and CDR2: MNHNY, SVGAGI (reference sequence). The DNA of the CDR3 is TGTGCCAGCAGTTACAGGTCGAATGAAAAACTGTTTTTT. Translation: CASSYRSNEKLFF.

The chain combines TRBV29-1 with TRBJ1-2; no clear D. Germline V CDR1 and CDR2: SQVTM, ANQGSEA. The length of the CDR3 is 12 residues. V shed 3 bases and J shed 4 bases, with 9 bases lying between them. As DNA, the CDR3 is TGCAGCGTTGAGGCACATCGCTATGGCTACACCTTC. It translates to CSVEAHRYGYTF.

The V call is TRBV11-2, the J call TRBJ2-5, with 8 bases aligning to TRBD1. The CDR3 covers 15 residues. CDR1 is SGHAT and CDR2 is FQNNGV in the germline V gene. Germline trimming cut 3 bases from V and 7 bases from J; bases unmatched to any gene: 10. CDR3 loop: CASSFLLGQGWTQYF. The CDR3 nucleotides are TGTGCCAGCAGCTTTCTACTAGGACAGGGATGGACCCAGTACTTC.

Here the CDR3 DNA reads TGTGCCAGCAGTACCCAGACAGGGCTTAAAGCTTTCTTT. Protein sequence: CASSTQTGLKAFF. The chain couples TRBV28 to TRBJ1-1; 7 bases fit TRBD1. The germline V gene encodes CDR1 MDHEN and CDR2 SYDVKM. There are 13 residues in the CDR3. V gave up 5 bases and J gave up 9 bases; unmatched junction bases: 9.

The chain couples TRBV11-2 to TRBJ1-2; TRBD1 is a possible D gene (5 bases). The CDR3 sequence is 14 residues long. The germline CDR1 and CDR2 sequences are SGHAT and FQNNGV. The V end lost 4 bases, the J end lost 2 bases, and 11 bases lay between the germline ends. The CDR3 loop reads CASSSSRANYGYTF. Here the CDR3 DNA reads TGTGCCAGCAGCTCCAGCAGGGCGAACTATGGCTACACCTTC.

This chain connects TRBV7-8 to TRBJ1-4; D ambiguous. The CDR3 has 12 amino acids. Trimming removed 1 base at V and 8 bases at J, with 5 bases between. Germline CDR1 reads SGHVS; CDR2 reads FQNEAQ. CDR3 coding DNA: TGTGCCAGCAGCTTAGTCTCGGAAAAACTGTTTTTT. It encodes CASSLVSEKLFF.

V and J are TRBV5-4 and TRBJ2-1; perhaps TRBD1 as D (5 bases). CDR3 length equals 13 residues. The germline V gene has CDR1 SGHNT and CDR2 YYREEE (reference sequence). Trimming shortened V by 2 bases and J by 5 bases, and 8 bases separated the two germline ends. The CDR3 bases are TGTGCCAGCAGCTTACCCAGGGACAATGAGCAGTTCTTC. Its protein product is CASSLPRDNEQFF. The full variable domain, in which reference TRBV5-4 and TRBJ2-1 provide the parts outside the CDR3, is ETGVTQSPTHLIKTRGQQVTLRCSSQSGHNTVSWYQQALGQGPQFIFQYYREEENGRGNFPPRFSGLQFPNYSSELNVNALELDDSALYLCASSLPRDNEQFFGPGTRLTVL.

J is TRBJ1-3 and V is TRBV2; 7 bases line up with TRBD1. V shed 5 bases, J shed 4 bases, and the junction held 5 bases outside the gene matches. The CDR3 covers 14 residues. Looked up from germline, CDR1 is SNHLY and CDR2 is FYNNEI. The CDR3 nucleotides are TGTGCCAGCAGTCGACAGGGACCCGGAAACACCATATATTTT. Amino acids: CASSRQGPGNTIYF.

V and J are TRBV5-4 and TRBJ2-5; a possible D gene is TRBD2 (5 bases). With 3 bases removed from V and 5 bases from J, the gap between germline ends came to 11 bases. Germline V gene lookup returns CDR1 SGHNT and CDR2 YYREEE (reference sequence). The CDR3 is 13 residues long. CDR3 loop: CASSSGTVETQYF. The CDR3 bases are TGTGCCAGCAGCTCGGGAACCGTGGAGACCCAGTACTTC. The variable domain in full, with the rest retrieved from reference TRBV5-4 and TRBJ2-5, is ETGVTQSPTHLIKTRGQQVTLRCSSQSGHNTVSWYQQALGQGPQFIFQYYREEENGRGNFPPRFSGLQFPNYSSELNVNALELDDSALYLCASSSGTVETQYFGPGTRLLVL.

The rearrangement joins TRBV6-6 to TRBJ1-2, with no clear D. V was pared by 0 bases and J by 0 bases, with 5 bases between. This CDR3 spans 14 amino acids. From germline, CDR1 is MNHNY and CDR2 SVGAGI (reference sequence). In nucleotides, the CDR3 is TGTGCCAGCAGTTACTCCGCCACTAACTATGGCTACACCTTC. Translated, it gives CASSYSATNYGYTF.

This chain links TRBV4-1 with TRBJ1-3; the match to TRBD1 covers 8 bases. Trimming took 4 bases from V and 0 from J; bases not matched to a gene: 5. Germline-derived CDR1 and CDR2 are MGHRA and YSYEKL. This CDR3 region has 16 residues. CDR3 DNA sequence: TGCGCCAGCAGCCTAGGACAGGGACTCTCTGGAAACACCATATATTTT. It yields the protein CASSLGQGLSGNTIYF.

The chain uses TRBV4-1 and TRBJ1-2; 9 bases fit TRBD1. Trimming took 7 bases from V and 6 from J; bases not matched to a gene: 15. This CDR3 is 16 amino acids long. Germline CDR1 is MGHRA and CDR2 is YSYEKL. This CDR3 is CASTKEVSQGADGYTF. CDR3 bases: TGCGCCAGCACCAAGGAGGTTTCACAGGGGGCCGATGGCTACACCTTC.

The chain couples TRBV6-1 to TRBJ2-3, with TRBD2 matching over 13 bases. Germline-derived CDR1 and CDR2 are MNHNS and SASEGT. This CDR3 is 13 amino acids long. J lost 11 bases, V lost 8 bases, and 7 bases had no gene match. The CDR3: CASWTSGRGGQYF. CDR3 sequence (DNA): TGTGCCAGCTGGACTAGCGGGAGAGGGGGGCAGTATTTT.

The V gene is TRBV6-1, the J gene TRBJ1-6; TRBD1 might be the D (5 bases). Germline V gene data show CDR1 as MNHNS and CDR2 as SASEGT. Trimming removed 5 bases at V and 7 bases at J, with 12 bases between. The CDR3 length is 14 residues. CDR3 bases: TGTGCCAGCAGTCTTCGGGACGGAAATTCACCCCTCCACTTT. This encodes CASSLRDGNSPLHF.

The chain carries TRBV6-1 and TRBJ2-1; TRBD2 aligns across 13 bases. The CDR3 spans 15 residues. Germline V CDR1 and CDR2: MNHNS, SASEGT. V lost 6 bases, J lost 4 bases, and 3 bases stayed unmatched. CDR3 amino acids: CASRRLAGGYNEQFF. In nucleotides, the CDR3 is TGTGCCAGCAGGCGACTAGCGGGGGGTTACAATGAGCAGTTCTTC.

This rearrangement joins TRBV6-5 to TRBJ1-5, with no clear D. The CDR3 extends over 14 amino acids. The germline CDR1 and CDR2 sequences are MNHEY and SVGAGI. Trimming cost V 5 bases and J 1 base, with 9 bases left between them. The CDR3: CASSEVVSNQPQHF. Here the CDR3 DNA reads TGTGCCAGCAGTGAAGTCGTGAGCAATCAGCCCCAGCATTTT.

J is TRBJ1-6 and V is TRBV28; perhaps TRBD1 as D (5 bases). Germline V gene data show CDR1 as MDHEN and CDR2 as SYDVKM. CDR3 length: 14 residues. Trimming left V 3 bases short and J 2 bases short, with 5 bases between. The CDR3 DNA reads TGTGCCAGCAGTTTGGGGGCCTATAATTCACCCCTCCACTTT. This gives the protein CASSLGAYNSPLHF.

This sequence joins TRBV7-9 and TRBJ1-2; the match to TRBD1 covers 9 bases. Per germline, CDR1 SEHNR and CDR2 FQNEAQ (reference sequence). The CDR3 runs to 13 residues. V trimming: 5 bases; J trimming: 4 bases; junction bases outside the gene matches: 2. CDR3 in amino acids: CASSQGQGYGYTF. In nucleotides, the CDR3 is TGTGCCAGCAGCCAGGGACAGGGCTATGGCTACACCTTC.

CDR3 sequence (DNA): TGCGCCAGCAGCCAAGTTTTCCCTCGCATGAACACTGAAGCTTTCTTT. Translated, it gives CASSQVFPRMNTEAFF. The V gene is TRBV4-1, the J gene TRBJ1-1; D call uncertain. CDR1 is MGHRA, CDR2 YSYEKL, per germline. V dropped 1 base and J dropped 0 bases, with 12 bases sitting between them. The CDR3 is 16 residues long.

CDR3 in DNA: TGTGCCAGTAGATCCCCTAGTGGGGGTACCTACAATGAGCAGTTCTTC. Its protein is CASRSPSGGTYNEQFF. The chain carries TRBV19 and TRBJ2-1; D may match TRBD1 or TRBD2 (5 bases each). The germline V gene encodes CDR1 LNHDA and CDR2 SQIVND (reference sequence). Trimming cost V 6 bases and J 2 bases, with 17 bases left between them. This CDR3 contains 16 residues.

This rearrangement joins TRBV2 to TRBJ1-2; D is unclear. With 0 bases removed from V and 9 bases from J, the gap between germline ends came to 11 bases. The CDR3 has 13 residues. CDR1 is SNHLY and CDR2 is FYNNEI in the germline V gene. The CDR3 sequence is CASSEALPLSYTF. CDR3 in DNA: TGTGCCAGCAGTGAAGCTCTTCCCCTGAGCTACACCTTC. Together with reference TRBV2 and TRBJ1-2, the CDR3 gives the full variable domain: EPEVTQTPSHQVTQMGQEVILRCVPISNHLYFYWYRQILGQKVEFLVSFYNNEISEKSEIFDDQFSVERPDGSNFTLKIRSTKLEDSAMYFCASSEALPLSYTFGSGTRLTVV.

The rearrangement uses TRBV21-1 and TRBJ2-7; TRBD1, as called in the table, went unchecked against the DNA. TRBV21-1 is shown as a pseudogene. The length of the CDR3 is 14 residues. For the CDR3, the DNA is TGTGCCAGCATTACCGGACAGGGCTCCTACGAGCAGTACGTC. Translation gives CASITGQGSYEQYV.

The chain combines TRBV18 with TRBJ2-2; the D gene is possibly TRBD2 (6 bases). CDR1 and CDR2 from the germline V gene are KGHSH and LQKENI. CDR3 size: 17 residues. V lost 3 bases to trimming and J lost 4 bases, with 18 bases between them. The DNA for the CDR3 is TGTGCCAGCTCACCCGGGCGGGGAAACCGGTTCACCGGGGAGCTGTTTTTT. Protein: CASSPGRGNRFTGELFF.

The chain employs TRBV10-3 and TRBJ1-5, with D unresolved. V was trimmed by 8 bases and J by 2 bases, leaving 13 bases between them. In germline, CDR1 is ENHRY, CDR2 SYGVKD. This CDR3 region has 14 residues. CDR3 nucleotides: TGTGCCATCTCTCGCGGGGATGGCAATCAGCCCCAGCATTTT. Translation: CAISRGDGNQPQHF.